The rows below give T cell receptor beta chains drawn from one sample of a study of graft-versus-host responses after intestinal transplantation. This table comes from immunoSEQ multiplex PCR, and its TCRdb copy is limited to in-frame clones, with some not included. Here the sample spans 12,000 to 15,000 clones, roughly 35% being singletons. The sample here was alloreactive CD8+ T cells from a mixed lymphocyte reaction culture, taken before intestinal transplant. The receptors were sampled from a human patient who received an intestinal transplant. Both conserved end residues are trimmed from each CDR3.

j_gene: TRBJ2-2; v_gene: TRBV4-3; len: 13; CDR3aa: ASSRVSRGSGELF
j_gene: TRBJ1-2; v_gene: TRBV27; len: 13; CDR3aa: ASSSNREYPYGYT
j_gene: TRBJ1-4; v_gene: TRBV14; len: 15; CDR3aa: ASSRATFRLSDEKLF
j_gene: TRBJ2-3; v_gene: TRBV7-9; len: 14; CDR3aa: ASSRIEGGSTDTQY
j_gene: TRBJ2-7; v_gene: TRBV2; len: 12; CDR3aa: ASSEGGQWYEQY
j_gene: TRBJ1-6; v_gene: TRBV7-9; len: 17; CDR3aa: ASSGGTVGSSSYNSPLH
j_gene: TRBJ1-3; v_gene: TRBV4-1; len: 13; CDR3aa: ASSIDSSSGNTIY
j_gene: TRBJ2-1; v_gene: TRBV10-3; len: 12; CDR3aa: AISEVGMVNEQF
j_gene: TRBJ1-6; v_gene: TRBV14; len: 14; CDR3aa: ASSQGQGVFNSPLH
j_gene: TRBJ2-7; v_gene: TRBV11-2; len: 12; CDR3aa: ASSLAGRDYEQY
j_gene: TRBJ1-1; v_gene: TRBV10-2; len: 15; CDR3aa: ASSGLGQGLVNTEAF
j_gene: TRBJ1-2; v_gene: TRBV27; len: 12; CDR3aa: ASTPGTGRYGYT
j_gene: TRBJ2-3; v_gene: TRBV27; len: 11; CDR3aa: ASSLPYTDTQY
j_gene: TRBJ1-1; v_gene: TRBV11-3; len: 11; CDR3aa: ASSSGVDREAF
j_gene: TRBJ2-7; v_gene: TRBV7-2; len: 12; CDR3aa: ASSLYRGQDEQY
j_gene: TRBJ1-1; v_gene: TRBV30; len: 11; CDR3aa: AWSPGQGTEAF
j_gene: TRBJ1-2; v_gene: TRBV4-1; len: 12; CDR3aa: ASSQVAGSVGYT
j_gene: TRBJ2-7; v_gene: TRBV7-2; len: 15; CDR3aa: ASTRTSGGAGPYEQY
j_gene: TRBJ2-1; v_gene: TRBV7-8; len: 14; CDR3aa: ASSLGRGIIENEQF
j_gene: TRBJ1-5; v_gene: TRBV6-5; len: 13; CDR3aa: ASITRQAECQPQH
j_gene: TRBJ2-3; v_gene: TRBV7-8; len: 13; CDR3aa: ASSPGLADTDTQY
j_gene: TRBJ2-1; v_gene: TRBV10-3; len: 13; CDR3aa: AISKTSGTDNEQF
j_gene: TRBJ1-1; v_gene: TRBV2; len: 12; CDR3aa: ASRWTGSGTEAF
j_gene: TRBJ2-2; v_gene: TRBV19; len: 17; CDR3aa: ASSIDPSTNPKEHRGAV
j_gene: -; v_gene: TRBV14; len: 10; CDR3aa: ASSVSSYEQY
j_gene: TRBJ1-2; v_gene: TRBV30; len: 12; CDR3aa: AWSVRQILYGYT